The present T cell receptor beta chain was sequenced within a study of cytomegalovirus exposure and HLA in healthy donors. Regarding the study as a whole: In a later analysis, V- and J-gene trimming of beta chains associated with a DCLRE1C missense variant, replicated independently. Most of the TCR beta V segments (in an earlier analysis) were productive either about 87% or about 30% of the time. Some V segments, TRBV6-2 and TRBV6-3 among them, were indistinguishable and were therefore excluded.

The CDR3 totals 15 residues. The germline V gene has CDR1 SGHRS and CDR2 YFSETQ. V lost 2 bases and J 6 bases, leaving 14 bases between the germline ends. With respect to this clone: Its specificity is not known.

PCR employed 60 Vbeta and 13 Jbeta primers. The repertoire was sequenced with immunoSEQ multiplex PCR; TCRdb's copy has only in-frame clones and lacks some. The table lists roughly 60,000 clones. The material sequenced was PBMCs. The chain combines TRBV5-1 with TRBJ2-2; D unresolved. This clonotype originated in a male donor in good health and CMV-seronegative. CDR3 in DNA: TGCGCCAGCAGCTTCGGGTCCCTCAGTTCCGGGGAGCTGTTTTTT. Protein sequence: CASSFGSLSSGELFF.